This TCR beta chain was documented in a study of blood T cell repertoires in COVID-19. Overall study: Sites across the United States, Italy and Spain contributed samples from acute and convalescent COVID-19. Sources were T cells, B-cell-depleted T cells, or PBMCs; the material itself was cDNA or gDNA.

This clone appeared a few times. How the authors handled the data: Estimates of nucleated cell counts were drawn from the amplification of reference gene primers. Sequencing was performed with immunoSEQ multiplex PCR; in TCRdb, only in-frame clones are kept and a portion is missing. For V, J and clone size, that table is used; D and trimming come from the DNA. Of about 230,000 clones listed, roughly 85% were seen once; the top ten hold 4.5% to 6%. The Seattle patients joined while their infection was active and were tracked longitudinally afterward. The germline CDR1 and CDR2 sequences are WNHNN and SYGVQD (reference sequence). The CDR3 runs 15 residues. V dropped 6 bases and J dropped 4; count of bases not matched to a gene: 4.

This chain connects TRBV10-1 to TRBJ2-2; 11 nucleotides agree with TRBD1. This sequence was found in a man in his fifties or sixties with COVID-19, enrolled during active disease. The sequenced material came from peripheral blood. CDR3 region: CASSGTGGFTGELFF. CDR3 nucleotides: TGCGCCAGCAGCGGGACAGGGGGATTCACCGGGGAGCTGTTTTTT.